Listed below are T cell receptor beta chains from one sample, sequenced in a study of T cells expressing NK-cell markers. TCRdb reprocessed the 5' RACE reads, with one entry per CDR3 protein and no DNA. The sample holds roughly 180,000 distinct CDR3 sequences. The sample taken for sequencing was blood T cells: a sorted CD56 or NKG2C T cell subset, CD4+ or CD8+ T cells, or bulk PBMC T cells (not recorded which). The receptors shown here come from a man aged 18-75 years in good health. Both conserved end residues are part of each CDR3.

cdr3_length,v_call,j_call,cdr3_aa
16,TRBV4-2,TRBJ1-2,CASSHPSAGASYGYTF
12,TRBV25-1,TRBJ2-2,CASGPGSGELFF
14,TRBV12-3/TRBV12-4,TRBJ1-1,CASSFIGGESEAFF
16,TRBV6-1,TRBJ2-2,CARVKQGFSNTGELFF
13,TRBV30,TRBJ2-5,CAWSPREVQTQYF
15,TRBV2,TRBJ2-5,CASRRGGGPQETQYF
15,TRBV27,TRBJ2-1,CASSVWGGVGNEQFF
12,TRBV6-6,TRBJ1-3,CASSYEGDTIYF
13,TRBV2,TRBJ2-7,CASTGLANYEQYF
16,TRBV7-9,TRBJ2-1,CASSSTRATSYNEQFF
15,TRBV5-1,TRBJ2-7,CASSPWDGRAYEQYF
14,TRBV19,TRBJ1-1,CASSTGTANTEAFF
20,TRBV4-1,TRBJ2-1,CASSQEGVIHNYPLHNEQFF
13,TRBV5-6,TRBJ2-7,CASSRDDPHEQYF
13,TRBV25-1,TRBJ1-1,CASTELGETEAFF
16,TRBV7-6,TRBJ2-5,CASSSRTSGRQETQYF
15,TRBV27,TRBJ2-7,CASSIDSSALLEQYF
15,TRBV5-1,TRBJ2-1,CASSPGRKVYNEQFF
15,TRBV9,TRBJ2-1,CASSVGGGAGGEQFF
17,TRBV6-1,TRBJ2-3,CASTETSGGSGTDTQYF
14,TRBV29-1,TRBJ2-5,CSVESRTVEETQYF
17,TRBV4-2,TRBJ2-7,CASSQFGQEASSYEQYF
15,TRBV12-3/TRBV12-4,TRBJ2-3,CASSLSSLDTDTQYF
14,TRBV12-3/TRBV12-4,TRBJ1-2,CASTEGEGSYGYTF
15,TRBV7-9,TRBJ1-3,CASSNPADVVNTIYF
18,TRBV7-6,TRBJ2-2,CASSLGTSGATRTGELFF
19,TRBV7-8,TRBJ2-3,CASSSPLIGTSSSTDTQYF
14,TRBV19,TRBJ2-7,CASSWTGKAYEQYF
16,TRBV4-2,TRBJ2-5,CASSQDSRPNGETQYF
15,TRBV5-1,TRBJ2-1,CASRTVGNSYNEQFF
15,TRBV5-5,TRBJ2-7,CASSYLAGASYEQYF
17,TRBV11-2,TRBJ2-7,CASSLVGSGRGTYEQYF
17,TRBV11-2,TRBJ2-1,CASSLDPGRGSYNEQFF
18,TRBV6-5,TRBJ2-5,CASSYWGPTAYHEETQYF
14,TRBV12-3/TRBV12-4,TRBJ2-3,CASSFSGSTDTQYF
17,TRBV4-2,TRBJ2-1,CASSQGTSGGLRNEQFF
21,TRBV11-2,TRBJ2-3,CASSNPRRDSRRGLNTDTQYF
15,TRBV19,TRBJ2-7,CASSHIGQNHYEQYF
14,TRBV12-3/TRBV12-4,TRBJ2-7,CASSPGLASYEQYF
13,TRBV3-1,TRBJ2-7,CASSLLPENEQYF
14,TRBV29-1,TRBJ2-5,CSVAGGLAEETQYF
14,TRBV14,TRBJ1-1,CASSQATGYTEAFF
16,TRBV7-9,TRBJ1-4,CASSYSRDRVGEKLFF
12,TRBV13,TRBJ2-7,CASSFTGGVQYF
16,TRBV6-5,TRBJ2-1,CASSYSFQVLNNEQFF
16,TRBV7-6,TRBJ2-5,CASSRELAGTQETQYF
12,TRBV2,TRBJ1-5,CAIGTGNQPQHF
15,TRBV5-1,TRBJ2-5,CASSLTGPNQETQYF
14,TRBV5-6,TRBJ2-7,CASSLVTVSYEQYF
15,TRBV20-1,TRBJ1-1,CSAPTSGDRTAEAFF
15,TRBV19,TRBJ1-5,CASSDPDRYNQPQHF
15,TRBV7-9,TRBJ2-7,CASSASGATFYEQYF
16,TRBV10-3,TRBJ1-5,CAISEWELQANQPQHF
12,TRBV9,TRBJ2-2,CAKRKNTGELFF